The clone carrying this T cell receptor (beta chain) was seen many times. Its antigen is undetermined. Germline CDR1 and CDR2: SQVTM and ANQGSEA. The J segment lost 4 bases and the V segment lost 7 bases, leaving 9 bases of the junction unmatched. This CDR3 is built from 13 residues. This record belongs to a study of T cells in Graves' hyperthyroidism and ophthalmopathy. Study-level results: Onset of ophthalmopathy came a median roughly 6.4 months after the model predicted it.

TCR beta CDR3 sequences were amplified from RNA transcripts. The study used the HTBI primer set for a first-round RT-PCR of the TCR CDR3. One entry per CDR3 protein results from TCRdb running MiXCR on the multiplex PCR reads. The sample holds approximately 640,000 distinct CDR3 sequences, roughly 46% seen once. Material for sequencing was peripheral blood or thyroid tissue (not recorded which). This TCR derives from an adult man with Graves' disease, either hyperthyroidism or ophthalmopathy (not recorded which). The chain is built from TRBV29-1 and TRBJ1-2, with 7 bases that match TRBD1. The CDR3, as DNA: TGCAGCGGGGGGGACAGTGCTGGCTATGGCTACACCTTC. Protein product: CSGGDSAGYGYTF.